A single sample gave rise to the 29 T cell receptor beta chains below, sequenced in a study of response to subunit inactivated influenza vaccine. From the RT-PCR reads, TCRdb called clonotypes with MiXCR, one entry per CDR3 protein. The sample lists 500,000 to 600,000 distinct CDR3 sequences, about an eighth occurring once. The sequencing used PBMCs from blood, collected 45 days after vaccination. All receptors come from a man aged 50 or older who received an inactivated influenza vaccine.

This clonotype was observed at least ten times. V and J are TRBV6-1 and TRBJ2-1; 12 nucleotides match TRBD2. CDR1 and CDR2 from the germline V gene are MNHNS and SASEGT. Trimming at V came to 5 bases and at J to 3 bases, leaving 2 bases not matched to a gene. The CDR3 is made up of 15 amino acids. CDR3: CASSPSGGVYNEQFF. As DNA, the CDR3 is TGTGCCAGCAGTCCTAGCGGGGGGGTCTACAATGAGCAGTTCTTC.

The sample holds a few counts of this clonotype. The CDR3 here is CASSSGAASYNEQFF. Written as DNA, the CDR3 is TGCGCCAGCAGCTCCGGGGCCGCCTCCTACAATGAGCAGTTCTTC. The chain joins TRBV5-1 to TRBJ2-1; D possibly uses TRBD1 or TRBD2 (5 bases each). The germline gives CDR1 SGHRS, CDR2 YFSETQ. This CDR3 has 15 amino acids. V lost 3 bases, J lost 0 bases, and 10 bases lay in between.

The chain employs TRBV7-2 and TRBJ2-7, with D possibly being TRBD2 (6 bases). The V gene's germline CDR1 is SGHTA and CDR2 FQGNSA. The CDR3 is 15 amino acids. Trimming took off 5 bases at V and 2 bases at J, with 16 bases between the two ends. The CDR3 is CASSEGASVTYEQYF. For the CDR3, the DNA is TGTGCCAGCAGCGAAGGGGCTAGCGTTACCTACGAGCAGTACTTC.

V is TRBV12-3 or TRBV12-4 and J is TRBJ1-4; D is possibly TRBD1 (5 bases). The length of the CDR3 is 13 residues. V dropped 8 bases and J dropped 5 bases, with 12 bases sitting between them. The CDR3 protein is CASSRAGNEKLFF. CDR3 nucleotide sequence: TGTGCCAGCTCCCGGGCAGGGAATGAAAAACTGTTTTTT.

J is TRBJ1-5 and V is TRBV2; D not resolved. The CDR3 spans 15 residues. CDR1 is SNHLY, CDR2 FYNNEI, per germline. V was trimmed by 3 bases and J by 1 base, leaving 10 bases between them. The CDR3 sequence: CASSDGRISNQPQHF. In DNA, the CDR3 is TGTGCCAGCAGTGACGGGAGGATAAGCAATCAGCCCCAGCATTTT.

This clonotype was detected many times. The chain links TRBV6-5 to TRBJ2-3; 7 bases match TRBD1. Looked up from germline, CDR1 is MNHEY and CDR2 is SVGAGI. CDR3 length: 15 amino acids. Trimming cost V 4 bases and J 1 base; bases outside gene matches: 5. CDR3 in amino acids: CASSWTGTGTDTQYF. The DNA for the CDR3 is TGTGCCAGCAGTTGGACCGGGACAGGCACAGATACGCAGTATTTT.

In this sample, this clonotype turned up many times. The CDR3 DNA sequence: TGTGCCAGCAGAGCCGGGACTAGCGGGATGGGTTACAATGAGCAGTTCTTC. As protein: CASRAGTSGMGYNEQFF. V usage is TRBV12-3 or TRBV12-4 and J usage is TRBJ2-1; the match to TRBD2 covers 13 bases. V lost 6 bases and J lost 4; bases outside the gene matches: 9. CDR3 size: 17 residues.

This clonotype was detected a few times. The chain has TRBV15 and TRBJ1-5; no definite D call. The ends were cut back, 0 bases at V and 5 bases at J, with 11 bases in the middle. Germline V gene lookup returns CDR1 LNHNV and CDR2 YYDKDF (reference sequence). The CDR3 runs 15 residues. CDR3 amino acids: CATSRDKVGDQPQHF. Written as DNA, the CDR3 is TGTGCCACCAGCAGAGATAAGGTGGGAGATCAGCCCCAGCATTTT. Together with reference TRBV15 and TRBJ1-5, the CDR3 gives the full variable domain: DAMVIQNPRYQVTQFGKPVTLSCSQTLNHNVMYWYQQKSSQAPKLLFHYYDKDFNNEADTPDNFQSRRPNTSFCFLDIRSPGLGDTAMYLCATSRDKVGDQPQHFGDGTRLSIL.

The chain combines TRBV5-1 with TRBJ2-5, with D uncertain. V lost 0 bases, J lost 0 bases, and 15 bases lay in between. Germline V gene lookup returns CDR1 SGHRS and CDR2 YFSETQ. The CDR3 extends over 17 amino acids. CDR3 loop: CASSLGMAVGDQETQYF. The CDR3 nucleotides are TGCGCCAGCAGCTTGGGGATGGCCGTAGGAGACCAAGAGACCCAGTACTTC.

This sequence joins TRBV4-1 and TRBJ2-5, with 9 bases identical to TRBD2. Germline values: CDR1 MGHRA, CDR2 YSYEKL. J lost 5 bases, V lost 2 bases, and 12 bases had no gene match. The CDR3 contains 17 residues. CDR3 nucleotides: TGCGCCAGCAGCCAAATCGCCCGGCAGCGGGGGGTGGAGACCCAGTACTTC. Protein sequence: CASSQIARQRGVETQYF.

Remarks on this clonotype: Relative to the germline gene, one junction end is altered; a read error may explain this. This sequence joins TRBV12-3 or TRBV12-4 and TRBJ2-3; TRBD1 might be the D (5 bases). This CDR3 spans 11 amino acids. The CDR3 DNA follows: TGTGCCAGCAGTTCCAAACAAACACAGGTTTTT. Protein sequence: CASSSKQTQVF.

This clonotype has a handful of counts. The J gene is TRBJ1-1, the V gene TRBV20-1, with a weak D call TRBD1 (5 bases). The V end lost 5 bases, the J end lost 4 bases, and 14 bases lay between the germline ends. The CDR3 sequence is 13 residues long. Germline loops: CDR1 DFQATT, CDR2 SNEGSKA (reference sequence). The CDR3 DNA sequence: TGCAGTGCTTTCAAACAGGAATTCACTGAAGCTTTCTTT. Encoded protein: CSAFKQEFTEAFF.

The chain combines TRBV11-3 with TRBJ2-2, with D tentatively TRBD2 (5 bases). Germline V CDR1 and CDR2: SGHNT, YENEEA. This CDR3 has 15 residues. V was pared by 3 bases and J by 4 bases, with 12 bases between. The CDR3 coding sequence is TGTGCCAGCAGCTTCTGGAGCGGAGGCACCGGGGAGCTGTTTTTT. This translates into CASSFWSGGTGELFF.

This clonotype was seen once. The rearrangement uses TRBV15 and TRBJ2-2; 10 nucleotides line up with TRBD2. The CDR3 loop spans 16 amino acids. Per the germline V gene, CDR1 is LNHNV and CDR2 is YYDKDF (reference sequence). Unmatched junction bases numbered 10, after V lost 1 base and J lost 11 bases. The CDR3 DNA is TGTGCCACCAGCAGAGTTAGCGGGGGGCTCCGGGGAGAGCTGTTTTTT. This gives the protein CATSRVSGGLRGELFF.

V is TRBV27 and J is TRBJ2-7; 8 bases map to TRBD1. The CDR3 spans 15 residues. V dropped 5 bases and J dropped 3; count of bases not matched to a gene: 9. CDR1 and CDR2 from the germline V gene are MNHEY and SMNVEV (reference sequence). The CDR3 nucleotides are TGTGCCAGCAGTCCCTGGCAGGGGGCTTTCTACGAGCAGTACTTC. Its translation: CASSPWQGAFYEQYF.

The J gene is TRBJ1-4, the V gene TRBV20-1, with no clear D. Trimming removed 0 bases at V and 5 bases at J, with 16 bases between. From germline, CDR1 is DFQATT and CDR2 SNEGSKA (reference sequence). The CDR3 has 16 residues. The CDR3 sequence is CSARDISYRINEKLFF. Written as DNA, the CDR3 is TGCAGTGCTAGAGATATATCTTACCGAATAAATGAAAAACTGTTTTTT.

This clonotype has more than one count but fewer than ten. The gene calls are TRBV5-1 and TRBJ2-6; tentatively, D is TRBD1 (6 bases). Germline assignment: CDR1 SGHRS and CDR2 YFSETQ. Trimming took 2 bases from V and 1 from J, leaving 10 bases between them. The CDR3 sequence is 16 residues long. The CDR3 here is CASSLPQGSGANVLTF. CDR3 nucleotide sequence: TGCGCCAGCAGCTTACCACAGGGATCTGGGGCCAACGTCCTGACTTTC. The full variable domain, completed using reference TRBV5-1 and TRBJ2-6, is KAGVTQTPRYLIKTRGQQVTLSCSPISGHRSVSWYQQTPGQGLQFLFEYFSETQRNKGNFPGRFSGRQFSNSRSEMNVSTLELGDSALYLCASSLPQGSGANVLTFGAGSRLTVL.

This chain joins TRBV27 and TRBJ2-3; 11 bases fit TRBD2. From germline, CDR1 is MNHEY and CDR2 SMNVEV (reference sequence). V dropped 4 bases and J dropped 2; count of bases not matched to a gene: 14. The CDR3 is made up of 19 amino acids. In nucleotides, the CDR3 is TGTGCCAGCAGTTCCAGACTAGGGGGACTAGCGGAGGTCACAGATACGCAGTATTTT. This sequence encodes CASSSRLGGLAEVTDTQYF.

This clonotype was recorded a few times. The V call is TRBV6-2 or TRBV6-3, the J call TRBJ2-7, with TRBD1 identical over 10 bases. Germline trimming cut 6 bases from V and 6 bases from J; bases unmatched to any gene: 11. Germline CDR1 reads MNHEY; CDR2 reads SVGEGT. The length of the CDR3 is 15 residues. The CDR3 here is CASSQLGQGSGEQYF. DNA for the CDR3: TGTGCCAGCAGCCAGCTGGGACAGGGGAGTGGCGAGCAGTACTTC.

This chain uses TRBV7-3 with TRBJ2-3; D perhaps matches TRBD1 (6 bases). The CDR3 runs to 15 residues. V was cut by 3 bases and J by 4 bases, with 14 bases left in between. Germline V lookup: CDR1 SGHTA, CDR2 FQGTGA. Here the CDR3 DNA reads TGTGCCAGCAGCTTTGGGGGCGAGGGGGCAGATACGCAGTATTTT. Its translation is CASSFGGEGADTQYF.

In its sample, this clonotype was seen a few times. The rearrangement links TRBV20-1 to TRBJ1-5, with a tentative D call TRBD1 (6 bases). CDR3 length: 12 residues. V lost 6 bases and J 7 bases, leaving 13 bases between the germline ends. In germline, CDR1 is DFQATT, CDR2 SNEGSKA (reference sequence). DNA for the CDR3: TGCAGTGCCCGGGGGCTTGAACAGCCCCAGCATTTT. Residues: CSARGLEQPQHF.

This clonotype came up a few times. This chain links TRBV2 with TRBJ2-7; perhaps TRBD2 as D (6 bases). The germline V and J ends were trimmed by 6 bases and 6 bases, with 12 bases remaining between them. The length of the CDR3 is 12 residues. The germline CDR1 and CDR2 sequences are SNHLY and FYNNEI. Here the CDR3 reads CASRRDGGEQYF. CDR3 in DNA: TGTGCCAGCAGACGCGACGGGGGCGAGCAGTACTTC. Filled out from reference TRBV2 and TRBJ2-7, the complete variable domain reads EPEVTQTPSHQVTQMGQEVILRCVPISNHLYFYWYRQILGQKVEFLVSFYNNEISEKSEIFDDQFSVERPDGSNFTLKIRSTKLEDSAMYFCASRRDGGEQYFGPGTRLTVT.

This clonotype has a count of ten or more. The V and J genes are TRBV5-6 and TRBJ2-2; 8 bases are shared with TRBD1. V gave up 4 bases and J gave up 0 bases; unmatched junction bases: 8. The germline CDR1 and CDR2 sequences are SGHDT and YYEEEE. The CDR3 is 17 residues long. CDR3 DNA: TGTGCCAGCAGCCTCTTACGACAGGGGACGAACACCGGGGAGCTGTTTTTT. It codes for CASSLLRQGTNTGELFF. Full variable domain (remainder filled in from reference TRBV5-6 and TRBJ2-2): DAGVTQSPTHLIKTRGQQVTLRCSPKSGHDTVSWYQQALGQGPQFIFQYYEEEERQRGNFPDRFSGHQFPNYSSELNVNALLLGDSALYLCASSLLRQGTNTGELFFGEGSRLTVL.

The J gene is TRBJ2-1, the V gene TRBV7-9; 8 nucleotides align to TRBD1. V lost 9 bases to trimming and J lost 7 bases; unmatched junction nucleotides: 8. This CDR3 contains 13 residues. Germline CDR1 reads SEHNR; CDR2 reads FQNEAQ (reference sequence). CDR3 sequence: CASPGTGWNEQFF. CDR3 DNA sequence: TGTGCCAGTCCCGGGACAGGTTGGAATGAGCAGTTCTTC.

The V gene is TRBV4-2, the J gene TRBJ2-1; D gene uncertain. The germline V gene encodes CDR1 LGHNA and CDR2 YNFKEQ. The CDR3 contains 17 residues. Trimming left V 1 base short and J 9 bases short, with 22 bases between. The CDR3 region is CASSQVESGIGFLEQFF. The DNA for the CDR3 is TGTGCCAGCAGCCAAGTCGAGTCGGGTATTGGGTTTCTTGAGCAGTTCTTC.

DNA for the CDR3: TGCAGCGTTGTGGGACAGATCAAACTGAACACTGAAGCTTTCTTT. Encoded protein: CSVVGQIKLNTEAFF. The chain carries TRBV29-1 and TRBJ1-1; 7 nucleotides match TRBD1. The CDR3 covers 15 residues. J was trimmed by 0 bases and V by 4 bases; bases with no gene match: 8. Per the germline V gene, CDR1 is SQVTM and CDR2 is ANQGSEA.

The table lists this clonotype with a few counts. The gene calls are TRBV10-2 and TRBJ2-1; TRBD1 matches at 8 bases. Germline V gene lookup returns CDR1 WSHSY and CDR2 SAAADI. The CDR3 is 13 amino acids. Trimming removed 6 bases from V and 2 bases from J; junction bases left unmatched: 0. CDR3 DNA sequence: TGCGCCAGCAGGGACAGGGCCTACAATGAGCAGTTCTTC. Translating it yields CASRDRAYNEQFF.

In its sample, this clonotype was seen a few times. V usage is TRBV24-1 and J usage is TRBJ2-1; no reliable D call. The ends were cut back, 6 bases at V and 10 bases at J, with 9 bases in the middle. Per the germline V gene, CDR1 is KGHDR and CDR2 is SFDVKD. CDR3 length: 11 amino acids. CDR3 DNA sequence: TGTGCCACCAGTACTGGGCACGAGCAGTTCTTC. Its translation: CATSTGHEQFF.

This clonotype has a count of ten or more. V usage is TRBV3-1 and J usage is TRBJ2-7; D remains unclear. V lost 0 bases, J lost 4 bases, and 7 bases lay in between. CDR3 size: 13 residues. Germline CDR1 reads LGHDT; CDR2 reads YNNKEL (reference sequence). The CDR3 sequence is CASSQDDRYEQYF. CDR3 coding DNA: TGTGCCAGCAGCCAAGATGACCGGTACGAGCAGTACTTC.